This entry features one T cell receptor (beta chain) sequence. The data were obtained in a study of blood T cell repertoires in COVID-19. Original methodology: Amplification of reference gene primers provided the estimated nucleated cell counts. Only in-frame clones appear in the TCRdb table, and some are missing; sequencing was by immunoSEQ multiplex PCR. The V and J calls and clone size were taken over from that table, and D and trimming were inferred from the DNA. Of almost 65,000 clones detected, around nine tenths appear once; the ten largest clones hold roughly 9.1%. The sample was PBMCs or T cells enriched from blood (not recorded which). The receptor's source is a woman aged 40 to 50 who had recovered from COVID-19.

CDR3 protein: CASSRGQGDQPQHF. The DNA of the CDR3 is TGTGCCAGCAGCCGGGGACAGGGCGATCAGCCCCAGCATTTT. This sequence joins TRBV3-1 (or the pseudogene TRBV3-2) and TRBJ1-5; 9 bases map to TRBD1. The CDR3 is made up of 14 amino acids. Trimming removed 4 bases from V and 5 bases from J; junction bases left unmatched: 3. From germline, CDR1 is LGHDT and CDR2 YNNKEL (reference sequence).